This T cell receptor (beta chain) is drawn from a study of T cells in localized non-small cell lung cancer. Whole-study results and caveats: Greater T cell density in blood accompanied longer overall survival. Paired adjacent lung recovered a median approximately 62 of the top 100 tumor clones. Adjacent uninvolved lung tissue had the highest T cell clonality, exceeding tumor.

Points on this clone: The antigen remains undetermined.

Per germline, CDR1 MNHNS and CDR2 SASEGT. This CDR3 spans 14 amino acids. Deletions cut 6 bases from V and 2 bases from J, with 13 bases between. Profiling relied on immunoSEQ multiplex PCR, and the TCRdb table lists in-frame clones only, not all of them. Of around 26,000 clones listed, 81% were seen once; the top ten hold around a tenth. Specimen: peripheral blood, collected before any cancer treatment. The chain uses TRBV6-1 and TRBJ2-5; D possibly uses TRBD1 or TRBD2 (5 bases each). The TCR originated in a man aged 35-75 years with stage III squamous cell lung carcinoma. The CDR3 region is CASSLGVGQETQYF. The CDR3 DNA sequence: TGTGCCAGCAGCTTGGGGGTTGGGCAAGAGACCCAGTACTTC.